Below, 16 T cell receptor beta chains from the same sample are listed, as sequenced in a study of blood T cell repertoires in COVID-19. Assay used: immunoSEQ multiplex PCR; TCRdb lists only in-frame clones, some missing. The sample has 15,000 to 20,000 clones, around four fifths seen once. The specimen was peripheral blood. Receptors were obtained from a man in his fifties or sixties with active or convalescent COVID-19.

This chain joins TRBV5-1 and TRBJ1-6, with a weak D call TRBD1 (5 bases). V was shortened by 0 bases and J by 10 bases, with 14 bases between the two germline ends. CDR1 is SGHRS, CDR2 YFSETQ, per germline. This CDR3 spans 15 amino acids. The CDR3 coding sequence is TGCGCCAGCAGCTTGGAAGACAGTTTTGTGTCACCCCTCCACTTT. Translating it yields CASSLEDSFVSPLHF.

The chain is built from TRBV18 and TRBJ1-3; the match to TRBD1 covers 9 bases. The CDR3 loop spans 18 amino acids. Germline CDR1 is KGHSH and CDR2 is LQKENI. The junction had 14 bases not matched to a gene; V was cut back by 4 bases and J by 4 bases. CDR3 sequence reads: CASSQSPPHGQGGNTIYF. The CDR3 coding sequence is TGTGCCAGCTCACAGTCCCCTCCACACGGACAGGGGGGAAACACCATATATTTT.

This clone has just a few counts. This rearrangement joins TRBV27 to TRBJ2-1; a possible D gene is TRBD2 (6 bases). This CDR3 contains 16 residues. The V end was cut by 11 bases, the J end by 0 bases, with 20 bases between. Germline lookup yields CDR1 MNHEY and CDR2 SMNVEV (reference sequence). CDR3 nucleotides: TGTGCCTTCGCACCAACCTATAGCGGCTCCTACAATGAGCAGTTCTTC. Translated, it gives CAFAPTYSGSYNEQFF.

In this sample, this clone turned up a few times. The J gene is TRBJ2-7, the V gene TRBV25-1; TRBD1 is a possible D gene (6 bases). Per the germline V gene, CDR1 is MGHDK and CDR2 is SYGVNS. This CDR3 has 16 amino acids. V lost 1 base, J lost 0 bases, and 13 bases lay in between. CDR3 DNA sequence: TGTGCCAGCAGTGAATGGGGTAGGGGGAACTCCTACGAGCAGTACTTC. Its protein product is CASSEWGRGNSYEQYF.

The gene calls are TRBV30 and TRBJ1-5; TRBD1 is a possible D gene (5 bases). This CDR3 comprises 12 residues. Germline lookup yields CDR1 GTSNPN and CDR2 SVGIG (reference sequence). V was cut by 4 bases and J by 4 bases, with 8 bases left in between. The CDR3 spells CAWNQGNQPQHF. In DNA, the CDR3 is TGTGCCTGGAACCAGGGAAATCAGCCCCAGCATTTT.

The chain employs TRBV19 and TRBJ2-3; the D gene is possibly TRBD2 (5 bases). Germline V CDR1 and CDR2: LNHDA, SQIVND (reference sequence). Trimming left V 3 bases short and J 0 bases short, with 10 bases between. This CDR3 is 15 amino acids long. The CDR3: CASSMTGVSTDTQYF. For the CDR3, the DNA is TGTGCCAGTAGTATGACCGGGGTGAGCACAGATACGCAGTATTTT.

V is TRBV19 and J is TRBJ1-3; 8 bases align to TRBD1. The CDR3 runs 15 residues. Germline loops: CDR1 LNHDA, CDR2 SQIVND (reference sequence). Trimming cost V 5 bases and J 3 bases; bases outside gene matches: 6. CDR3 in DNA: TGTGCCAGTAGTGGGGGACAGGCTCGTGGAAACACCATATATTTT. Protein: CASSGGQARGNTIYF.

Here the CDR3 reads CAWSQTGGPPNTGELFF. CDR3 in DNA: TGTGCCTGGAGTCAGACAGGGGGCCCCCCAAACACCGGGGAGCTGTTTTTT. The chain couples TRBV30 to TRBJ2-2; 10 positions match TRBD1. The CDR3 length is 17 residues. The V gene's germline CDR1 is GTSNPN and CDR2 SVGIG (reference sequence). V was pared by 2 bases and J by 2 bases, with 8 bases of the junction left unmatched.

The sample holds a few counts of this clone. V and J are TRBV20-1 and TRBJ2-1; D gene ambiguous. In germline, CDR1 is DFQATT, CDR2 SNEGSKA (reference sequence). The CDR3 spans 11 residues. The germline V and J ends were trimmed by 3 bases and 8 bases, with 8 bases remaining between them. In DNA form, the CDR3 reads TGCAGTGCTAGTAGACTCTATGAGCAGTTCTTC. Translating gives CSASRLYEQFF.

The rearrangement links TRBV2 to TRBJ1-2, with unresolved D. CDR1 and CDR2 (germline): SNHLY, FYNNEI. V was trimmed by 8 bases and J by 3 bases, leaving 7 bases between them. The CDR3 contains 11 residues. CDR3 DNA: TGTGCCAGCCGTCAGGACTATGGCTACACCTTC. This sequence encodes CASRQDYGYTF. The full variable domain, in which reference TRBV2 and TRBJ1-2 provide the parts outside the CDR3, is EPEVTQTPSHQVTQMGQEVILRCVPISNHLYFYWYRQILGQKVEFLVSFYNNEISEKSEIFDDQFSVERPDGSNFTLKIRSTKLEDSAMYFCASRQDYGYTFGSGTRLTVV.

The chain couples TRBV29-1 to TRBJ1-2; D not certain. V shed 1 base and J shed 2 bases, with 20 bases lying between them. CDR1 SQVTM and CDR2 ANQGSEA come from the germline V gene. The CDR3 runs to 17 residues. The chain's CDR3 is CSVEGLGSGPVNYGYTF. CDR3 DNA: TGCAGCGTTGAAGGGCTGGGTTCAGGTCCCGTGAACTATGGCTACACCTTC.

The CDR3 region has the DNA TGTGCCAGCAGCCTTGGAGGGAATTCACCCCTCCACTTT. Translation gives CASSLGGNSPLHF. V is TRBV7-9 and J is TRBJ1-6; D is unresolved. Germline V CDR1 and CDR2: SEHNR, FQNEAQ (reference sequence). This CDR3 spans 13 amino acids. V shed 5 bases and J shed 7 bases, with 9 bases lying between them. Using reference TRBV7-9 and TRBJ1-6 for the parts outside the CDR3, the full variable domain is DTGVSQNPRHKITKRGQNVTFRCDPISEHNRLYWYRQTLGQGPEFLTYFQNEAQLEKSRLLSDRFSAERPKGSFSTLEIQRTEQGDSAMYLCASSLGGNSPLHFGNGTRLTVT.

This rearrangement joins TRBV7-6 to TRBJ1-4, with D tentatively TRBD1 (5 bases). CDR3 length equals 16 residues. The V and J ends lost 1 base and 8 bases respectively, with 17 bases between them. CDR1 and CDR2 from the germline V gene are SGHVS and FNYEAQ. The DNA of the CDR3 is TGTGCCAGCAGCTTAGAATTAGGGGCCCAAACAGAAAAACTGTTTTTT. It codes for CASSLELGAQTEKLFF.

Details on this clone: At one end the junction does not follow the germline gene, possibly because of a read error. The rearrangement uses TRBV7-9 and TRBJ2-1, with D possibly TRBD2 on 7 matching bases. Germline lookup yields CDR1 SEHNR and CDR2 FQNEAQ (reference sequence). CDR3 length equals 15 residues. The CDR3 DNA sequence: TGTGCCAGCAGCCCGGGGGGCCCCTCCAACAATGAGCAGTTCTTC. Translated, it gives CASSPGGPSNNEQFF.

The DNA for the CDR3 is TGTGCCAGCAGCCCACACTCCTACAATGAGCAGTTCTTC. Its translation: CASSPHSYNEQFF. This chain joins TRBV3-1 (or the pseudogene TRBV3-2) and TRBJ2-1; D remains ambiguous. The CDR3 loop spans 13 amino acids. Trimming removed 4 bases from V and 0 bases from J, with 4 bases in between. CDR1 LGHDT and CDR2 YNNKEL come from the germline V gene (reference sequence).

The chain is built from TRBV29-1 and TRBJ2-5, with D possibly being TRBD2 (5 bases). CDR1 and CDR2 from the germline V gene are SQVTM and ANQGSEA. This CDR3 contains 13 residues. Trimming removed 7 bases at V and 5 bases at J, with 17 bases between. The CDR3 DNA sequence: TGCAGCGGCAAGGGCGGAGGCGGGGAGACCCAGTACTTC. It translates to CSGKGGGGETQYF.